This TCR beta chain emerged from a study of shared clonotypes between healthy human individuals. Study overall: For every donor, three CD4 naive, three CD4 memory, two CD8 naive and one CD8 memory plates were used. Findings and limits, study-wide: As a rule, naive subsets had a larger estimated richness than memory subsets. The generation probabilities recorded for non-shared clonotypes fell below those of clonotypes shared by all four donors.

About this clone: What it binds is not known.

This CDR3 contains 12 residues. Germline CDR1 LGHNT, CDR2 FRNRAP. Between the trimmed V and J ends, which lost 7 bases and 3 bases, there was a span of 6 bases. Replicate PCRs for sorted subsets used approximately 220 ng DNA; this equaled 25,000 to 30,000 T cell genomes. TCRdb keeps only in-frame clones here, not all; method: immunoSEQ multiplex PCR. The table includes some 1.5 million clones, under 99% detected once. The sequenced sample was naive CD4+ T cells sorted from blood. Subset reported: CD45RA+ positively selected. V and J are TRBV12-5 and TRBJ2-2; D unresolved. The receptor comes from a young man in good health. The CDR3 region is CASALHTGELFF. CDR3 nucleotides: TGTGCTAGTGCCCTTCACACCGGGGAGCTGTTTTTT.